The 8 T cell receptor beta chains below come from one sample, sequenced in a study of T cell clonotyping in hematopoietic cell transplantation. Profiling relied on immunoSEQ multiplex PCR, and the TCRdb table lists in-frame clones only, not all of them. The top ten clones hold approximately 4% of a sample with about 15,000 clones, 70% to 90% of them seen once. Input material: peripheral blood mononuclear cells. The receptor set was obtained from a woman aged 40 to 50 in good health. Some clones in this sample may be carry-over from other donors' samples.

The V and J genes are TRBV6-1 and TRBJ2-7, with TRBD1 matching over 7 bases. Looked up from germline, CDR1 is MNHNS and CDR2 is SASEGT. The CDR3 loop spans 14 amino acids. Losses at the gene ends were 7 bases for V and 0 bases for J; bases not matched to a gene: 6. The CDR3 here is CASTPDRSSYEQYF. The DNA of the CDR3 is TGTGCCAGCACCCCGGACAGGAGCTCCTACGAGCAGTACTTC.

The V and J genes are TRBV11-2 and TRBJ2-2, with 8 bases identical to TRBD2. The CDR3 extends over 15 amino acids. Trimming removed 3 bases from V and 5 bases from J; junction bases left unmatched: 5. Germline assignment: CDR1 SGHAT and CDR2 FQNNGV. This CDR3 is CASSLGGGRTGELFF. In nucleotides, the CDR3 is TGTGCCAGCAGCTTGGGTGGCGGGAGGACCGGGGAGCTGTTTTTT.

The chain uses TRBV29-1 and TRBJ2-4; TRBD2 matches 7 bases. Losses at the gene ends were 3 bases for V and 5 bases for J; bases not matched to a gene: 1. CDR3 size: 12 residues. Germline-derived CDR1 and CDR2 are SQVTM and ANQGSEA. The CDR3 region has the DNA TGCAGCGTTGATGGGGGGGAAAACATTCAGTACTTC. It is translated as CSVDGGENIQYF. Full variable domain (rest looked up from reference TRBV29-1 and TRBJ2-4): SAVISQKPSRDICQRGTSLTIQCQVDSQVTMMFWYRQQPGQSLTLIATANQGSEATYESGFVIDKFPISRPNLTFSTLTVSNMSPEDSSIYLCSVDGGENIQYFGAGTRLSVL.

The V gene is TRBV5-6, the J gene TRBJ1-2; the D gene is possibly TRBD1 (6 bases). The CDR3 is 13 amino acids. The V and J ends lost 4 bases and 8 bases respectively, with 15 bases between them. Germline V gives CDR1 SGHDT, CDR2 YYEEEE. The CDR3 region has the DNA TGTGCCAGCAGCCCGAACAGGGATAAGGGCTACACCTTC. This encodes CASSPNRDKGYTF.

The rearrangement uses TRBV19 and TRBJ2-7, with TRBD1 matching 7 bases. The germline V gene encodes CDR1 LNHDA and CDR2 SQIVND (reference sequence). The CDR3 has 11 residues. V was clipped by 6 bases and J by 6 bases; unmatched bases: 2. In DNA form, the CDR3 reads TGTGCCAGTAGCCCAGGGGGCGAGCAGTACTTC. It is translated as CASSPGGEQYF.

The V gene is TRBV18, the J gene TRBJ2-5, with 14 nucleotides matching TRBD2. CDR1 is KGHSH and CDR2 is LQKENI in the germline V gene. The CDR3 has 17 residues. The trim removed 6 bases at V and 3 bases at J, leaving 9 bases unmatched. CDR3 region: CASSLGLAGGTEETQYF. The DNA of the CDR3 is TGTGCCAGCTCCCTCGGACTAGCGGGAGGAACTGAAGAGACCCAGTACTTC.

This chain links TRBV2 with TRBJ2-1; 8 bases are a match to TRBD2. Germline lookup yields CDR1 SNHLY and CDR2 FYNNEI. The V segment lost 7 bases and the J segment 3 bases; nucleotides outside the gene matches: 5. This CDR3 is 14 amino acids long. The CDR3 DNA is TGTGCCAGCACCACCGGGACTAGCTACAATGAGCAGTTCTTC. As protein: CASTTGTSYNEQFF.

V usage is TRBV6-5 and J usage is TRBJ1-1; D may be TRBD1 (5 bases). The CDR3 contains 16 residues. Trimming removed 2 bases at V and 7 bases at J, with 20 bases between. Germline CDR1 reads MNHEY; CDR2 reads SVGAGI. The CDR3 reads CASSYGFVGGLDEAFF. Here the CDR3 DNA reads TGTGCCAGCAGTTACGGTTTCGTGGGGGGACTTGATGAAGCTTTCTTT.